This record concerns one T cell receptor beta chain sequence. Its antigen is still unknown. These data are taken from a study of human T cells and chemical hapten exposure. Time point defined: patch test 3, about 24 weeks after DPC sensitization. Sample treatment: therapeutic diphenylcyclopropenone sensitization with weekly scalp DPC. Investigators collected blood before applying each patch test. Donation of samples came from alopecia patients who were 18 to 70 years old and suitable for DPC. This CDR3 has 16 residues. The germline V gene has CDR1 MNHEY and CDR2 SMNVEV (reference sequence). V was pared by 6 bases and J by 4 bases, with 8 bases of the junction left unmatched. Study results and caveats: Compared to controls, expanded TCRs made significantly more large clusters of similar CDR3s.

Individual cDNA molecules (in the library) carried attached unique molecular identifiers. In TCRdb, the RACE reads were re-called with MiXCR into one record per CDR3 protein. The table has about 190,000 distinct CDR3 sequences, under 25% seen once. V usage is TRBV27 and J usage is TRBJ1-5, with 11 bases identical to TRBD1. This receptor was taken from a woman in her thirties or forties with alopecia areata. Some clones in this sample may be carry-over from other donors' samples. The source was whole blood, collected in connection with sensitization to the hapten diphenylcyclopropenone (DPC). The CDR3 is CASSQRTGGLNQPQHF. CDR3 coding DNA: TGTGCCAGCAGCCAGCGGACAGGGGGCCTTAATCAGCCCCAGCATTTT.